The clone carrying this TCR beta chain was detected once. No antigen is known for it. Trimming cost V 0 bases and J 7 bases, with 9 bases left between them. The CDR3 runs to 14 residues. Germline V lookup: CDR1 SGHDN, CDR2 FVKESK. This sample is drawn from a study of T cell responses to AZD1222 COVID-19 vaccine. Findings and limits, study-wide: Once two AZD1222 doses were given, Spike-specific TCR breadth and depth went up.

Measured with immunoSEQ multiplex PCR; TCRdb has only the in-frame clones, and not every one. The sample records about 150,000 clones, more than 90% being singletons. The chain carries TRBV14 and TRBJ1-4; D is unresolved. The sequencing used peripheral blood, collected 28 days after the second AZD1222 dose. This TCR came from an adult who received the AZD1222 COVID-19 vaccine. Written as DNA, the CDR3 is TGTGCCAGCAGCCAAGATTCCTCCGGTGAAAAACTGTTTTTT. It codes for CASSQDSSGEKLFF.